One sample yielded the 14 T cell receptor beta chains listed below, sequenced in a study of identical twins. MiXCR, run by TCRdb on the 5' RACE reads, gives a single entry per CDR3 protein. The table includes about 220,000 distinct CDR3 sequences, 7.5% detected once. In addition, the sample was reused for a study of yellow fever vaccine responses in identical twins.

Input material: memory (CD45RO+) T cells sorted from blood. These receptors all stem from a woman aged 18 to 35 in good health.

This clonotype has ten or more counts. This chain connects TRBV5-1 to TRBJ2-4, with TRBD1 identical over 10 bases. The CDR3 is 14 amino acids. The germline V gene encodes CDR1 SGHRS and CDR2 YFSETQ. The trim removed 4 bases at V and 7 bases at J, leaving 5 bases unmatched. The CDR3 DNA sequence: TGCGCCAGCAGCATCGGACAGGGGGTCAACATTCAGTACTTC. It translates to CASSIGQGVNIQYF.

There are many counts of this clonotype. The rearrangement joins TRBV5-5 to TRBJ1-1; D is unresolved. Trimming took off 0 bases at V and 11 bases at J, with 17 bases between the two ends. Germline V gives CDR1 SGHKS, CDR2 YYEKEE (reference sequence). The CDR3 totals 14 residues. CDR3 nucleotides: TGTGCCAGCAGCTTGGCTTTGCAGTCGAATGGTGCTTTCTTT. Protein product: CASSLALQSNGAFF.

In the case of this clonotype: This clone may be a read error of a much larger clone one base away. V and J are TRBV6-1 and TRBJ2-5, with a tentative D call TRBD2 (6 bases). Germline V gives CDR1 MNHNS, CDR2 SASEGT. The CDR3 is 13 amino acids. The CDR3 loop is CASRKSGQEAQYF. DNA for the CDR3: TGTGCCAGCAGAAAAAGCGGGCAAGAGGCCCAGTACTTC.

Notes on this clonotype: Just one base apart from a much larger clone, this may be a read error. The V call is TRBV18, the J call TRBJ2-3; D not certain. V gave up 4 bases and J gave up 6 bases, with 17 bases separating them. The CDR3 covers 15 residues. The germline CDR1 and CDR2 sequences are KGHSH and LQKENI. Here the CDR3 reads CASSLTGRIRDTQYF. In DNA, the CDR3 is TGTGCCAGCTCACTGACTGGACGCATTCGGGATACGCAGTATTTT.

This clonotype was recorded a few times. The genes are TRBV7-8 and TRBJ2-1; 10 positions agree with TRBD1. This CDR3 contains 15 residues. Germline lookup yields CDR1 SGHVS and CDR2 FQNEAQ. Trimming removed 2 bases from V and 7 bases from J; junction bases left unmatched: 5. The CDR3: CASSLRQGAINEQFF. The CDR3 region has the DNA TGTGCCAGCAGCTTAAGACAGGGGGCAATAAATGAGCAGTTCTTC.

The chain links TRBV6-9 to TRBJ2-1; D is perhaps TRBD1 (5 bases). Germline CDR1 and CDR2: MNHGY and SVAAGI. This CDR3 contains 15 residues. Trimming stripped 2 bases from V and 0 bases from J, with 8 bases between. DNA of the CDR3: TGTGCCAGCAGTTATCGACAGAGCTCCTACAATGAGCAGTTCTTC. Its protein product is CASSYRQSSYNEQFF.

This clonotype has only a few counts. This rearrangement joins TRBV20-1 to TRBJ2-7, with D possibly TRBD2 on 6 matching bases. Germline V lookup: CDR1 DFQATT, CDR2 SNEGSKA (reference sequence). Trimming shortened V by 6 bases and J by 2 bases, and 17 bases separated the two germline ends. The CDR3 contains 14 residues. DNA of the CDR3: TGCAGTGCATCTGGGCTTCGCGGGACCTACGAGCAGTACTTC. Amino acid sequence: CSASGLRGTYEQYF.

The chain uses TRBV12-3 or TRBV12-4 and TRBJ2-2; 8 nucleotides match TRBD2. CDR3 length: 16 residues. The V segment lost 8 bases and the J segment 4 bases; nucleotides outside the gene matches: 12. The CDR3 DNA reads TGTGCCAGCTCCCCTCGTGGGACTAGAGGCACCGGGGAGCTGTTTTTT. It translates to CASSPRGTRGTGELFF.

The table lists this clonotype with many counts. The chain joins TRBV28 to TRBJ2-1, with a possible D match to TRBD1 (5 bases). Trimming took off 5 bases at V and 9 bases at J, with 20 bases between the two ends. From germline, CDR1 is MDHEN and CDR2 SYDVKM. The CDR3 is made up of 15 amino acids. The CDR3 DNA sequence: TGTGCCAGCAGTATAAGACAGACGCCCTTGACTGAGCAGTTCTTC. This translates into CASSIRQTPLTEQFF.

This clonotype was recorded many times. This chain connects TRBV3-1 to TRBJ2-7; 13 bases fit TRBD2. After removal of 4 bases from V and 3 bases from J, the junction contained 3 bases not matched to a gene. Germline loops: CDR1 LGHDT, CDR2 YNNKEL (reference sequence). The CDR3 totals 15 residues. CDR3 amino acids: CASSPRTSGSYEQYF. CDR3 bases: TGTGCCAGCAGCCCCAGGACTAGCGGGAGCTACGAGCAGTACTTC.

This clonotype was seen many times. This chain joins TRBV3-1 and TRBJ1-4, with TRBD1 matching 8 bases. This CDR3 region has 14 residues. Germline trimming cut 4 bases from V and 6 bases from J; bases unmatched to any gene: 4. Germline V gene sequence: CDR1 LGHDT, CDR2 YNNKEL (reference sequence). CDR3 loop: CASSLGTGDEKLFF. CDR3 in DNA: TGTGCCAGCAGCCTCGGGACAGGAGATGAAAAACTGTTTTTT. Full variable domain (remainder filled in from reference TRBV3-1 and TRBJ1-4): DTAVSQTPKYLVTQMGNDKSIKCEQNLGHDTMYWYKQDSKKFLKIMFSYNNKELIINETVPNRFSPKSPDKAHLNLHINSLELGDSAVYFCASSLGTGDEKLFFGSGTQLSVL.

This rearrangement joins TRBV6-2 or TRBV6-3 to TRBJ2-1; D is undetermined. Germline V gene sequence: CDR1 MNHEY, CDR2 SVGEGT. Trimming left V 0 bases short and J 4 bases short, with 10 bases between. CDR3 length equals 15 residues. CDR3 nucleotides: TGTGCCAGCAGTTACTCGTCCTCCGATTACAATGAGCAGTTCTTC. This gives the protein CASSYSSSDYNEQFF.

This clonotype was observed a handful of times. The J gene is TRBJ2-3, the V gene TRBV6-2 or TRBV6-3, with a weak D call TRBD2 (6 bases). V was pared by 4 bases and J by 2 bases, with 10 bases between. The germline gives CDR1 MNHEY, CDR2 SVGEGT. CDR3 length equals 14 residues. The CDR3 here is CASSSGLITDTQYF. The CDR3 nucleotides are TGTGCCAGCAGTTCGGGACTGATCACAGATACGCAGTATTTT.

This clonotype was detected ten times or more. The gene calls are TRBV9 and TRBJ1-2; weak D call: TRBD1 (5 bases). Trimming shortened V by 7 bases and J by 3 bases, and 10 bases separated the two germline ends. Germline CDR1 and CDR2: SGDLS and YYNGEE. CDR3 length equals 12 residues. The CDR3 bases are TGTGCCAGCCGGGACGGGGACTATGGCTACACCTTC. It codes for CASRDGDYGYTF.